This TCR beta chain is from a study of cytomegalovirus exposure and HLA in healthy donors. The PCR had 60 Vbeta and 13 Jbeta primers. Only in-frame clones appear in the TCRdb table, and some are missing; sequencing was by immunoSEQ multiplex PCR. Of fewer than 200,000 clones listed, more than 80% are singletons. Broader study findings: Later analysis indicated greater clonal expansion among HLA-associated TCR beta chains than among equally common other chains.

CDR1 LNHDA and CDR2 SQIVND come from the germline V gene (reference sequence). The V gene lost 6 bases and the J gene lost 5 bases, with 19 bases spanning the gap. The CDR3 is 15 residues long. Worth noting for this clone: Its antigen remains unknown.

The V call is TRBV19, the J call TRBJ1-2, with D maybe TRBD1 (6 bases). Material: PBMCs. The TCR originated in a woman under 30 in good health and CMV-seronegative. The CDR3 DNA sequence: TGTGCCAGTAGGCCCCAGGGGCAGGAGGTTTATGGCTACACCTTC. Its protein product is CASRPQGQEVYGYTF. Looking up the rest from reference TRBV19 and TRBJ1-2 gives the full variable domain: DGGITQSPKYLFRKEGQNVTLSCEQNLNHDAMYWYRQDPGQGLRLIYYSQIVNDFQKGDIAEGYSVSREKKESFPLTVTSAQKNPTAFYLCASRPQGQEVYGYTFGSGTRLTVV.